Listed here is a single T cell receptor (beta chain). What it binds is unknown. This record comes from a study of OX40 agonist ivuxolimab in advanced cancers. Germline V gene data show CDR1 as LNHDA and CDR2 as SQIVND (reference sequence). CDR3 length: 19 amino acids. With 3 bases clipped from V and 9 bases from J, the junction kept 21 bases outside the gene matches. TCRdb's table, derived via immunoSEQ multiplex PCR, lists solely in-frame clones and lacks some. The sample lists roughly 56,000 clones; roughly 89% were seen once. Study-level points and caveats: Compared with CD4+, CD8+ T cells on average had more expanded clones.

This receptor was obtained from an adult with an advanced solid tumor such as melanoma, head and neck, liver or kidney cancer. The V and J genes are TRBV19 and TRBJ2-1; 9 bases align to TRBD2. Source: CD4+ or CD8+ T cells sorted from blood, taken in a trial of the OX40 agonist ivuxolimab. The CDR3 loop reads CASSIKGGSGLATSLEQFF. The CDR3 region has the DNA TGTGCCAGTAGTATTAAAGGTGGGTCGGGACTAGCCACTTCCCTTGAGCAGTTCTTC.